Below, 30 T cell receptor beta chains from the same sample are listed, as sequenced in a study of blood T cell repertoires in COVID-19. Here immunoSEQ multiplex PCR was the method, and the copy in TCRdb shows in-frame clones only, minus some. Of approximately 300,000 clones in the sample, approximately 85% were seen once. The sample taken for sequencing was PBMCs or T cells enriched from blood (not recorded which). These receptors were collected from a woman younger than 45 who had recovered from COVID-19.

This sequence joins TRBV25-1 and TRBJ2-7; tentative D call: TRBD2 (5 bases). V shed 4 bases and J shed 4 bases, with 14 bases lying between them. Germline-derived CDR1 and CDR2 are MGHDK and SYGVNS. The CDR3 is 14 residues long. CDR3 in DNA: TGTGCCAGCAGTGTCGGGGTTAGCTATTACGAGCAGTACTTC. It encodes CASSVGVSYYEQYF.

V gene TRBV7-2 combines with J gene TRBJ2-6, with TRBD1 matching over 7 bases. Germline values: CDR1 SGHTA, CDR2 FQGNSA. The V gene end was trimmed by 4 bases and the J gene end by 0 bases; junction bases not matched to a gene: 0. CDR3 length: 15 amino acids. Written as DNA, the CDR3 is TGTGCCAGCAGCTGGACAGGCTCTGGGGCCAACGTCCTGACTTTC. Its protein is CASSWTGSGANVLTF.

Of note for this clone: One base away lies a much larger clone, so this may be a sequencing read error. The chain uses TRBV2 and TRBJ2-7; 7 positions agree with TRBD1. The CDR3 runs 14 residues. With V trimmed by 5 bases and J by 1 base, 5 bases remained unmatched. CDR1 is SNHLY and CDR2 is FYNNEI in the germline V gene. The CDR3 loop reads CASSSWTGSYEQYF. CDR3 bases: TGTGCCAGCAGTTCTTGGACAGGTTCCTACGAGCAGTACTTC. Full variable domain (missing parts from reference TRBV2 and TRBJ2-7): EPEVTQTPSHQVTQMGQEVILRCVPISNHLYFYWYRQILGQKVEFLVSFYNNEISEKSEIFDDQFSVERPDGSNFTLKIRSTKLEDSAMYFCASSSWTGSYEQYFGPGTRLTVT.

V gene TRBV18 combines with J gene TRBJ1-2; 7 nucleotides align to TRBD1. This CDR3 contains 14 residues. CDR1 and CDR2 from the germline V gene are KGHSH and LQKENI. V lost 2 bases, J lost 6 bases, and 6 bases stayed unmatched. The CDR3 region has the DNA TGTGCCAGCTCACCAATCGACAGGGTGCATGGCTACACCTTC. It is translated as CASSPIDRVHGYTF.

V gene TRBV28 combines with J gene TRBJ1-3, with a possible D match to TRBD1 (5 bases). The CDR3 totals 18 residues. Germline CDR1 is MDHEN and CDR2 is SYDVKM. The V end lost 3 bases, the J end lost 0 bases, and 18 bases lay between the germline ends. CDR3 DNA: TGTGCCAGCAGTTTCCCACTGAGCAGGGTAGCCTCTGGAAACACCATATATTTT. Amino acids: CASSFPLSRVASGNTIYF.

The V call is TRBV5-1, the J call TRBJ1-1, with D hard to call. CDR1 SGHRS and CDR2 YFSETQ come from the germline V gene. This CDR3 spans 15 amino acids. Trimming shortened V by 1 base and J by 5 bases, and 15 bases separated the two germline ends. CDR3 DNA sequence: TGCGCCAGCAGCTTGACCCCCAGGATTGAAACTGAAGCTTTCTTT. It encodes CASSLTPRIETEAFF.

The V and J genes are TRBV19 and TRBJ2-2; 9 nucleotides line up with TRBD2. The CDR3 has 14 amino acids. The ends lost 6 bases at V and 5 bases at J; junction bases unmatched: 4. Germline V gene sequence: CDR1 LNHDA, CDR2 SQIVND (reference sequence). CDR3 sequence (DNA): TGTGCCAGTAGGCGTCTAGCGGGGACCGGGGAGCTGTTTTTT. It yields the protein CASRRLAGTGELFF.

This clone was observed a handful of times. The CDR3 DNA sequence: TGTGCCAGTTCCTCGGCGGGGGGCGAGAGGTACGAGCAGTACTTC. Its translation is CASSSAGGERYEQYF. This chain joins TRBV19 and TRBJ2-7; 8 bases match TRBD2. This CDR3 region has 15 residues. The J segment lost 4 bases and the V segment lost 8 bases, leaving 13 bases of the junction unmatched. Germline V gene lookup returns CDR1 LNHDA and CDR2 SQIVND (reference sequence). Supplemented by reference TRBV19 and TRBJ2-7, the full variable domain reads DGGITQSPKYLFRKEGQNVTLSCEQNLNHDAMYWYRQDPGQGLRLIYYSQIVNDFQKGDIAEGYSVSREKKESFPLTVTSAQKNPTAFYLCASSSAGGERYEQYFGPGTRLTVT.

The CDR3 region is CASSPRDSVLGGDEQFF. CDR3 nucleotide sequence: TGTGCCAGCAGCCCCCGGGATAGCGTTCTAGGAGGGGATGAGCAGTTCTTC. This chain connects TRBV14 to TRBJ2-1; tentative D call: TRBD2 (6 bases). Looked up from germline, CDR1 is SGHDN and CDR2 is FVKESK. V was clipped by 4 bases and J by 8 bases, with 24 bases between them. This CDR3 spans 17 amino acids.

This chain links TRBV19 with TRBJ2-7, with 9 bases lining up with TRBD1. J lost 4 bases, V lost 6 bases, and 7 bases had no gene match. CDR1 is LNHDA, CDR2 SQIVND, per germline (reference sequence). This CDR3 region has 14 residues. The CDR3 sequence: CASSAGTGPYEQYF. DNA of the CDR3: TGTGCCAGTAGCGCCGGGACAGGGCCGTACGAGCAGTACTTC.

The chain joins TRBV7-3 to TRBJ2-2, with 11 nucleotides matching TRBD2. CDR1 is SGHTA and CDR2 is FQGTGA in the germline V gene. The CDR3 contains 17 residues. Germline trimming cut 1 base from V and 4 bases from J; bases unmatched to any gene: 5. CDR3 DNA: TGTGCCAGCAGCTTAATGGCCCTAGCGGGGGGCACCGGGGAGCTGTTTTTT. Protein sequence: CASSLMALAGGTGELFF.

The chain carries TRBV10-3 and TRBJ1-3, with D uncertain. V shed 3 bases and J shed 4 bases, with 13 bases lying between them. This CDR3 comprises 15 residues. Germline V gene sequence: CDR1 ENHRY, CDR2 SYGVKD. DNA for the CDR3: TGTGCCATCAGTGACATGAAGGGAGGAGGAAACACCATATATTTT. It encodes CAISDMKGGGNTIYF.

This clone was seen a single time. The rearrangement links TRBV28 to TRBJ2-3; 16 positions agree with TRBD2. This CDR3 spans 17 amino acids. Trimming removed 4 bases from V and 5 bases from J; junction bases left unmatched: 6. The V gene's germline CDR1 is MDHEN and CDR2 SYDVKM. The CDR3 is CASSSSGTSGGVDTQYF. The CDR3 DNA reads TGTGCCAGCAGTTCCTCCGGGACTAGCGGGGGGGTAGATACGCAGTATTTT.

This sequence joins TRBV11-2 and TRBJ1-4, with no clear D. V was clipped by 1 base and J by 0 bases, with 6 bases between them. Germline V gene sequence: CDR1 SGHAT, CDR2 FQNNGV. The CDR3 covers 15 residues. Here the CDR3 reads CASSLGDATNEKLFF. The DNA of the CDR3 is TGTGCCAGCAGCTTAGGAGATGCAACTAATGAAAAACTGTTTTTT.

This clone was picked up a small number of times. The V and J genes are TRBV6-5 and TRBJ1-1, with D tentatively TRBD1 (6 bases). V was trimmed by 2 bases and J by 4 bases, leaving 14 bases between them. CDR1 MNHEY and CDR2 SVGAGI come from the germline V gene. CDR3 length: 15 residues. CDR3 in DNA: TGTGCCAGCAGTTACAAGACCACAGGGAGCACTGAAGCTTTCTTT. Its protein product is CASSYKTTGSTEAFF.

This rearrangement joins TRBV2 to TRBJ2-4; 12 bases agree with TRBD1. This CDR3 spans 13 amino acids. The junction had 3 bases not matched to a gene; V was cut back by 8 bases and J by 7 bases. The germline gives CDR1 SNHLY, CDR2 FYNNEI. The CDR3 region is CASGTGGENIQYF. DNA of the CDR3: TGTGCCAGCGGGACAGGGGGCGAGAACATTCAGTACTTC.

This chain links TRBV19 with TRBJ2-5, with unresolved D. The CDR3 is 19 residues long. Germline CDR1 and CDR2: LNHDA and SQIVND (reference sequence). The germline V and J ends were trimmed by 2 bases and 0 bases, with 22 bases remaining between them. The CDR3 here is CASSISVSTQNGDQETQYF. The CDR3 bases are TGTGCCAGTAGTATATCTGTAAGTACTCAGAACGGAGACCAAGAGACCCAGTACTTC. Full variable domain (outside the CDR3, taken from reference TRBV19 and TRBJ2-5): DGGITQSPKYLFRKEGQNVTLSCEQNLNHDAMYWYRQDPGQGLRLIYYSQIVNDFQKGDIAEGYSVSREKKESFPLTVTSAQKNPTAFYLCASSISVSTQNGDQETQYFGPGTRLLVL.

This clone was detected once. The V gene is TRBV18, the J gene TRBJ2-1, with D tentatively TRBD2 (6 bases). Germline loops: CDR1 KGHSH, CDR2 LQKENI. V was trimmed by 6 bases and J by 8 bases, leaving 23 bases between them. This CDR3 has 16 residues. This chain's CDR3 is CASSHRGTPSSDEQFF. The CDR3 DNA sequence: TGTGCCAGCTCTCACCGGGGGACTCCGTCGAGCGATGAGCAGTTCTTC.

V and J are TRBV6-5 and TRBJ2-7; possible D gene TRBD1, 6 bases. This CDR3 region has 14 residues. V lost 5 bases, J lost 2 bases, and 13 bases lay in between. Germline V CDR1 and CDR2: MNHEY, SVGAGI. Here the CDR3 DNA reads TGTGCCAGCAGTAGTGAACAGGGTACCTACGAGCAGTACTTC. Translating gives CASSSEQGTYEQYF.

CDR3 bases: TGTGCCAGCAGTGAAGCCACCGGGACAGGGAATCAGCCCCAGCATTTT. It yields the protein CASSEATGTGNQPQHF. This sequence joins TRBV6-1 and TRBJ1-5; 9 bases line up with TRBD1. V lost 0 bases to trimming and J lost 4 bases; unmatched junction nucleotides: 4. Germline lookup yields CDR1 MNHNS and CDR2 SASEGT. The CDR3 runs to 16 residues.

V is TRBV18 and J is TRBJ2-3, with 7 bases identical to TRBD1. From germline, CDR1 is KGHSH and CDR2 LQKENI. The CDR3 totals 15 residues. The V and J ends lost 5 bases and 3 bases, in that order; junction bases with no gene match: 8. CDR3: CASSAYRGMTDTQYF. The CDR3 DNA reads as TGTGCCAGCTCAGCGTACAGGGGAATGACAGATACGCAGTATTTT.

The chain couples TRBV6-2 or TRBV6-3 to TRBJ2-1, with 9 bases fitting TRBD1. Per germline, CDR1 MNHEY and CDR2 SVGEGT. V lost 2 bases to trimming and J lost 3 bases; unmatched junction nucleotides: 8. CDR3 length equals 17 residues. The CDR3: CASSYTGGRGIYNEQFF. The CDR3 DNA reads as TGTGCCAGCAGTTACACAGGGGGCAGGGGTATCTACAATGAGCAGTTCTTC.

The DNA of the CDR3 is TGTGCCAGCACCCAGACCCCATTAGCGGGAGCCCCCTACAATGAGCAGTTCTTC. This encodes CASTQTPLAGAPYNEQFF. The rearrangement uses TRBV5-4 and TRBJ2-1, with 9 bases lining up with TRBD2. With 6 bases clipped from V and 2 bases from J, the junction kept 15 bases outside the gene matches. Germline assignment: CDR1 SGHNT and CDR2 YYREEE (reference sequence). This CDR3 is built from 18 residues.

The chain combines TRBV7-9 with TRBJ1-1; tentative D call: TRBD1 (6 bases). The CDR3 sequence is 14 residues long. Germline CDR1 and CDR2: SEHNR and FQNEAQ (reference sequence). The V gene lost 10 bases and the J gene lost 0 bases, with 15 bases spanning the gap. CDR3 residues: CAIKTGEMNTEAFF. CDR3 nucleotide sequence: TGTGCCATTAAGACAGGAGAGATGAACACTGAAGCTTTCTTT.

The genes are TRBV19 and TRBJ1-6, with D tentatively TRBD1 (6 bases). Trimming took 4 bases from V and 7 from J, leaving 11 bases between them. The CDR3 length is 14 residues. CDR1 is LNHDA, CDR2 SQIVND, per germline (reference sequence). CDR3 amino acids: CASSRQERNSPLHF. CDR3 coding DNA: TGTGCCAGTAGTAGACAGGAGAGAAATTCACCCCTCCACTTT.

The rearrangement links TRBV3-1 (or the pseudogene TRBV3-2) to TRBJ1-1; no firm D call. This CDR3 is built from 12 residues. The germline V gene has CDR1 LGHDT and CDR2 YNNKEL (reference sequence). The V and J ends lost 6 bases and 0 bases respectively, with 5 bases between them. DNA for the CDR3: TGTGCCAGCAGGGACTTGAACACTGAAGCTTTCTTT. Its translation is CASRDLNTEAFF.

The chain uses TRBV7-8 and TRBJ1-2; 8 positions agree with TRBD1. V lost 4 bases to trimming and J lost 8 bases; unmatched junction nucleotides: 3. The CDR3 runs to 12 residues. From germline, CDR1 is SGHVS and CDR2 FQNEAQ. CDR3 amino acids: CASSSDRGGYTF. CDR3 bases: TGTGCCAGCAGCTCCGACAGGGGCGGCTACACCTTC.

The gene calls are TRBV5-4 and TRBJ1-2; 7 bases match TRBD1. CDR3 size: 15 residues. Trimming took 4 bases from V and 8 from J; bases not matched to a gene: 14. Germline assignment: CDR1 SGHNT and CDR2 YYREEE (reference sequence). This CDR3 is CASSPMTGFVLGYTF. DNA of the CDR3: TGTGCCAGCAGCCCCATGACAGGGTTCGTCCTCGGCTACACCTTC.

The chain carries TRBV9 and TRBJ1-4, with 7 bases that match TRBD1. Germline CDR1 and CDR2: SGDLS and YYNGEE. CDR3 size: 15 residues. The ends lost 4 bases at V and 4 bases at J; junction bases unmatched: 7. As DNA, the CDR3 is TGTGCCAGCAGCCCCACAGGGGCCCTTAATGAAAAACTGTTTTTT. This gives the protein CASSPTGALNEKLFF. Full variable domain (outside the CDR3, taken from reference TRBV9 and TRBJ1-4): DSGVTQTPKHLITATGQRVTLRCSPRSGDLSVYWYQQSLDQGLQFLIQYYNGEERAKGNILERFSAQQFPDLHSELNLSSLELGDSALYFCASSPTGALNEKLFFGSGTQLSVL.

The chain carries TRBV5-1 and TRBJ2-5; D is perhaps TRBD1 (7 bases). Germline assignment: CDR1 SGHRS and CDR2 YFSETQ. The length of the CDR3 is 14 residues. V shed 1 base and J shed 4 bases, with 11 bases lying between them. The CDR3 loop is CASSLSGGPETQYF. The DNA for the CDR3 is TGCGCCAGCAGCTTGTCAGGGGGGCCAGAGACCCAGTACTTC.